This TCR beta chain was recovered during a study of T cells in Graves' hyperthyroidism and ophthalmopathy. V shed 5 bases, J shed 7 bases, and the junction held 7 bases outside the gene matches. The CDR3 is made up of 15 amino acids. Using RNA transcripts as the source, TCR beta CDR3 regions were amplified. First-round RT-PCR of the TCR CDR3 relied on the HTBI primer set. From the multiplex PCR reads, TCRdb called clonotypes with MiXCR, one entry per CDR3 protein. The data contain around 280,000 distinct CDR3 sequences, roughly 15% of them singletons. In this sample, this clonotype turned up many times.

This sequence was found in a woman aged 30 to 39 with Graves' hyperthyroidism that later progressed to Graves' ophthalmopathy. The sequenced sample consisted of blood. V and J are TRBV12-3 or TRBV12-4 and TRBJ2-2; TRBD1 matches at 10 bases. Here the CDR3 DNA reads TGTGCCAGCAGTCGCGGACAGGGGGAAGGCGGGGAGCTGTTTTTT. Translating it yields CASSRGQGEGGELFF.